The sequence of this T cell receptor beta chain was determined in a study of human T cells and chemical hapten exposure. Study information: 0.01% DPC was applied to the upper back in patch tests, which were read at 6 days. The patient population, which was mostly female, had alopecia areata, totalis or universalis.

What the library attached to individual cDNA molecules were unique molecular identifiers. TCRdb analysed the RACE reads with MiXCR anew, one entry per CDR3 protein. Here the sample spans about 90,000 distinct CDR3 sequences, 11% being singletons. The V gene lost 6 bases and the J gene lost 3 bases, with 8 bases spanning the gap. The length of the CDR3 is 12 residues. Looked up from germline, CDR1 is SNHLY and CDR2 is FYNNEI. As for time point: patch test 3, about 24 weeks after DPC sensitization. Stated treatment: therapeutic diphenylcyclopropenone sensitization with weekly scalp DPC. The starting material was whole blood, obtained in connection with sensitization to the hapten diphenylcyclopropenone (DPC). This receptor was obtained from a woman in her twenties or thirties with alopecia areata. Some clones in this sample may be carry-over from other donors' samples. The rearrangement joins TRBV2 to TRBJ1-1; tentative D call: TRBD1 (6 bases). The DNA of the CDR3 is TGTGCCAGCAGGGGGGCGTACACTGAAGCTTTCTTT. It codes for CASRGAYTEAFF.